This TCR beta chain was profiled in a study of blood T cell repertoires in COVID-19. The wider study: PBMCs, B-cell-depleted T cells, or T cells were the source of the cDNA or gDNA that made up the material.

Germline CDR1 is KGHDR and CDR2 is SFDVKD. V trimming: 9 bases; J trimming: 1 base; junction bases outside the gene matches: 8. This CDR3 comprises 15 residues. The repertoire was sequenced with immunoSEQ multiplex PCR; TCRdb's copy has only in-frame clones and lacks some. Here the sample spans 95,000 to 150,000 clones, about two thirds being singletons. J is TRBJ2-3 and V is TRBV24-1; TRBD2 aligns across 8 bases. The sample consisted of peripheral blood. This clonotype was sampled from a human donor with acute or convalescent COVID-19. The donor label of this sample is uncertain. The CDR3 is CATQSGGAGTDTQYF. CDR3 DNA: TGTGCCACCCAGTCCGGGGGGGCTGGCACAGATACGCAGTATTTT.